One sample yielded the 9 T cell receptor beta chains listed below, sequenced in a study of control samples from healthy donors and cancer patients. Assay used: immunoSEQ multiplex PCR; TCRdb lists only in-frame clones, some missing. Of about 31,000 clones in the sample, roughly 95% were seen once. Sample: blood. All receptors derive from a man aged 55 to 69 in good health.

The V call is TRBV9, the J call TRBJ1-6; TRBD1 matches 7 bases. The CDR3 contains 15 residues. Germline CDR1 is SGDLS and CDR2 is YYNGEE. Losses at the gene ends were 3 bases for V and 7 bases for J; bases not matched to a gene: 7. The CDR3 sequence: CASSGQGVQNSPLHF. The CDR3 DNA reads as TGTGCCAGCAGCGGACAGGGTGTTCAGAATTCACCCCTCCACTTT.

The chain is built from TRBV9 and TRBJ1-1, with a weak D call TRBD1 (5 bases). Germline V CDR1 and CDR2: SGDLS, YYNGEE. Trimming removed 2 bases from V and 0 bases from J, with 11 bases in between. CDR3 length: 15 amino acids. CDR3 sequence reads: CASSVGHGLNTEAFF. CDR3 bases: TGTGCCAGCAGCGTCGGACATGGGTTGAACACTGAAGCTTTCTTT.

The chain is built from TRBV7-2 and TRBJ1-2; D might be TRBD1 (5 bases). The CDR3 is 15 amino acids. In germline, CDR1 is SGHTA, CDR2 FQGNSA. Trimming removed 1 base at V and 0 bases at J, with 9 bases between. The DNA of the CDR3 is TGTGCCAGCAGCTTAGAGGGGATAGCTAACTATGGCTACACCTTC. Amino acid sequence: CASSLEGIANYGYTF.

The chain uses TRBV7-2 and TRBJ1-4; TRBD1 agrees at 9 bases. Trimming removed 7 bases from V and 5 bases from J; junction bases left unmatched: 5. This CDR3 contains 14 residues. Germline CDR1 SGHTA, CDR2 FQGNSA. CDR3 in amino acids: CASTRTGANEKLFF. The CDR3 DNA is TGTGCCAGCACCCGGACAGGGGCGAATGAAAAACTGTTTTTT.

V and J are TRBV19 and TRBJ2-6, with 10 bases aligning to TRBD1. CDR1 is LNHDA and CDR2 is SQIVND in the germline V gene (reference sequence). CDR3 length: 18 residues. V dropped 1 base and J dropped 2; count of bases not matched to a gene: 5. In DNA form, the CDR3 reads TGTGCCAGTAGTATAGGCGGGACAGGGGATGCTGGGGCCAACGTCCTGACTTTC. Translation: CASSIGGTGDAGANVLTF.

The chain links TRBV5-1 to TRBJ2-7; 9 positions agree with TRBD2. Trimming at V came to 5 bases and at J to 2 bases, leaving 5 bases not matched to a gene. CDR1 SGHRS and CDR2 YFSETQ come from the germline V gene. The CDR3 runs 14 residues. The CDR3 reads CASRAGGATYEQYF. CDR3 DNA sequence: TGCGCCAGCAGGGCGGGGGGGGCGACCTACGAGCAGTACTTC. The full variable domain, its missing parts supplied by reference TRBV5-1 and TRBJ2-7, is KAGVTQTPRYLIKTRGQQVTLSCSPISGHRSVSWYQQTPGQGLQFLFEYFSETQRNKGNFPGRFSGRQFSNSRSEMNVSTLELGDSALYLCASRAGGATYEQYFGPGTRLTVT.

The CDR3 sequence: CASSLRGDGNEQYF. CDR3 sequence (DNA): TGTGCCAGCAGCTTGAGAGGGGATGGCAACGAGCAGTACTTC. The rearrangement joins TRBV5-4 to TRBJ2-7, with D perhaps assigned TRBD1 or TRBD2 (5 bases each). V shed 1 base and J shed 5 bases, with 13 bases lying between them. The CDR3 sequence is 14 residues long. In germline, CDR1 is SGHNT, CDR2 YYREEE (reference sequence).

This clone was seen just once. The gene calls are TRBV28 and TRBJ2-1; TRBD1 is a possible D gene (6 bases). CDR1 and CDR2 (germline): MDHEN, SYDVKM. The length of the CDR3 is 13 residues. The V end was cut by 6 bases, the J end by 3 bases, with 9 bases between. The CDR3 loop reads CASRQGVYNEQFF. The CDR3 coding sequence is TGTGCCAGCAGACAGGGTGTCTACAATGAGCAGTTCTTC.

The chain links TRBV27 to TRBJ2-5; 11 bases are shared with TRBD1. The germline V gene has CDR1 MNHEY and CDR2 SMNVEV (reference sequence). The CDR3 loop spans 15 amino acids. Germline trimming cut 6 bases from V and 2 bases from J; bases unmatched to any gene: 5. The CDR3 nucleotides are TGTGCCAGCAGCCGGGACAGGGGGGAGCAAGAGACCCAGTACTTC. The encoded protein is CASSRDRGEQETQYF.